These T cell receptor beta chains were read from a single sample in a study of type 1 and type 2 diabetes patients. From the multiplex PCR reads, TCRdb called clonotypes with MiXCR, one entry per CDR3 protein. In the table there are 280,000 or so distinct CDR3 sequences, around 47% of which are singletons. Sequencing was performed on peripheral blood mononuclear cells (PBMCs). The receptors come from a man in his late teens or twenties with type 2 diabetes. Both conserved end residues are part of each CDR3. D genes are given only for firm matches. Rows may omit the clone size; those that give it use once, few, many or a size class.

clone_size	d_call	v_call	j_call	cdr3_aa	cdr3_nt
NA	NA	TRBV19	TRBJ2-7	CASSRSESENYEQYF	TGTGCCAGTAGTCGCTCTGAGAGCGAGAACTACGAGCAGTACTTC
few	NA	TRBV20-1	TRBJ1-6	CSAQDNFESPLHF	TGCAGTGCCCAGGACAACTTCGAATCACCCCTCCACTTT
few	TRBD2	TRBV29-1	TRBJ2-1	CSVPGTNYNEQFF	TGCAGCGTACCTGGGACTAACTACAATGAGCAGTTCTTC
NA	NA	TRBV4-3	TRBJ2-3	CASSQESGSSPDTQYF	TGCGCCAGCAGCCAAGAGTCGGGGTCAAGCCCAGATACGCAGTATTTT
few	NA	TRBV6-6	TRBJ2-1	CASNRVHGDEQFF	TGTGCCAGCAACCGAGTTCACGGAGATGAGCAGTTCTTC
NA	NA	TRBV18	TRBJ2-5	CASSPPGIGTQYF	TGTGCCAGCTCACCACCGGGAATAGGGACCCAGTACTTC
NA	NA	TRBV4-3	TRBJ2-1	CASSQGLLNEQFF	TGCGCCAGCAGCCAAGGACTACTCAATGAGCAGTTCTTC
NA	NA	TRBV24-1	TRBJ2-1	CATSVGGANNEQFF	TGTGCCACCAGTGTTGGGGGGGCAAACAATGAGCAGTTCTTC
few	TRBD2	TRBV6-6	TRBJ2-1	CASSYGLAGTSGELFF	TGTGCCAGCAGTTACGGGCTAGCGGGAACGTCTGGCGAGTTGTTCTTC
NA	NA	TRBV9	TRBJ2-7	CASSVDGTYEQYF	TGTGCCAGCAGCGTAGATGGAACCTACGAGCAGTACTTC
few	TRBD1	TRBV12-3/TRBV12-4	TRBJ1-2	CASTVTGIAFGYTF	TGTGCCAGCACTGTGACAGGGATAGCGTTTGGCTACACCTTC
NA	TRBD1	TRBV28	TRBJ2-1	CASSLSTGGINEQFF	TGTGCCAGCAGTTTAAGCACAGGGGGGATTAATGAGCAGTTCTTC
NA	TRBD1	TRBV7-2	TRBJ1-1	CASSRGQGAVNTEAFF	TGTGCCAGCAGCCGGGGACAGGGGGCTGTTAACACTGAAGCTTTCTTT
once	NA	TRBV9	TRBJ2-7	CASSAGLTSYEQYF	TGTGCCAGCAGCGCAGGACTAACCTCCTACGAGCAGTACTTC
NA	NA	TRBV20-1	TRBJ1-2	CSVPAAGYTF	TGCAGTGTCCCGGCGGCTGGCTACACCTTC
NA	NA	TRBV20-1	TRBJ1-2	CSARRQGASYTF	TGCAGTGCTAGACGGCAGGGTGCGAGCTACACCTTC
few	TRBD1	TRBV7-2	TRBJ1-1	CASSAADRGGTEAFF	TGTGCCAGCAGCGCTGCGGACAGGGGAGGAACTGAAGCTTTCTTT
NA	NA	TRBV7-2	TRBJ2-1	CASRDSFPNEQFF	TGTGCCAGCAGGGACTCCTTCCCCAATGAGCAGTTCTTC
NA	NA	TRBV7-2	TRBJ2-2	CASSPRTSNTGELFF	TGTGCCAGCAGCCCTCGGACCTCGAACACCGGGGAGCTGTTTTTT
NA	NA	TRBV12-3/TRBV12-4	TRBJ1-5	CATSADPAAVQPQHF	TGTGCCACGTCAGCTGACCCCGCTGCGGTTCAGCCCCAGCATTTT
NA	NA	TRBV24-1	TRBJ2-1	CATSEGPSTGSYNEQFF	TGTGCCACCAGTGAAGGCCCGTCGACAGGATCCTACAATGAGCAGTTCTTC
NA	NA	TRBV12-3/TRBV12-4	TRBJ1-2	CASSLYLYGYTF	TGTGCCAGCAGTTTGTATCTCTATGGCTACACCTTC
few	NA	TRBV7-2	TRBJ2-2	CASSLGTRRDTGELFF	TGTGCCAGCAGCTTAGGGACCAGGCGAGACACCGGGGAGCTGTTTTTT
few	NA	TRBV27	TRBJ2-7	CASSSQGQNLYEQYF	TGTGCCAGCAGTTCTCAAGGACAAAATCTGTACGAGCAGTACTTC
NA	NA	TRBV30	TRBJ2-1	CAWKEGSIYNEQFF	TGTGCCTGGAAAGAGGGGTCAATATACAATGAGCAGTTCTTC
NA	NA	TRBV20-1	TRBJ2-5	CSARGGAYKTQYF	TGCAGTGCTAGAGGAGGAGCTTACAAGACCCAGTACTTC
once	NA	TRBV14	TRBJ1-2	CASSQEGVGYGYTF	TGTGCCAGCAGCCAAGAAGGGGTGGGCTATGGCTACACCTTC
NA	TRBD2	TRBV20-1	TRBJ2-1	CSAPRTSGTHYNEQFF	TGCAGTGCTCCTAGGACTAGCGGGACACACTACAATGAGCAGTTCTTC
NA	NA	TRBV28	TRBJ2-7	CASSSRRGSYEQYF	TGTGCCAGCAGCTCCCGTCGGGGGTCCTACGAGCAGTACTTC
NA	TRBD1	TRBV24-1	TRBJ2-2	CASTRRQGNTGELFF	TGTGCCAGCACCAGGAGACAGGGGAACACCGGGGAGCTGTTTTTT
NA	NA	TRBV19	TRBJ2-7	CASSPLRGGTGVGEQYF	TGTGCCAGTAGTCCTCTCCGGGGAGGGACAGGAGTGGGAGAGCAGTACTTC
NA	TRBD1	TRBV28	TRBJ2-1	CASSLLRDSYNEQFF	TGTGCCAGCAGTTTATTACGGGACAGCTACAATGAGCAGTTCTTC
NA	NA	TRBV19	TRBJ2-1	CASTPGQYSYNEQFF	TGTGCCAGCACTCCCGGACAGTACTCCTACAATGAGCAGTTCTTC
few	NA	TRBV27	TRBJ2-3	CASSFRGFTDTQYF	TGTGCCAGCAGTTTCCGGGGGTTCACAGATACGCAGTATTTT
few	NA	TRBV9	TRBJ1-2	CASSVEGIGDGYTF	TGTGCCAGCAGCGTAGAGGGGATTGGCGATGGCTACACCTTC
NA	NA	TRBV28	TRBJ2-1	CASSGTRGDPFNEQFF	TGTGCCAGCAGTGGGACAAGGGGGGACCCTTTCAATGAGCAGTTCTTC
many	NA	TRBV7-9	TRBJ2-3	CASSPIPDTQYF	TGTGCCAGCAGCCCAATCCCGGATACGCAGTATTTT
NA	TRBD1	TRBV7-2	TRBJ2-6	CASSSDQGARAGANVLTF	TGTGCCAGCAGCTCCGATCAGGGGGCGCGGGCTGGGGCCAACGTCCTGACTTTC
NA	NA	TRBV29-1	TRBJ2-1	CSVGNPEAEQFF	TGCAGCGTTGGCAACCCTGAAGCTGAGCAGTTCTTC